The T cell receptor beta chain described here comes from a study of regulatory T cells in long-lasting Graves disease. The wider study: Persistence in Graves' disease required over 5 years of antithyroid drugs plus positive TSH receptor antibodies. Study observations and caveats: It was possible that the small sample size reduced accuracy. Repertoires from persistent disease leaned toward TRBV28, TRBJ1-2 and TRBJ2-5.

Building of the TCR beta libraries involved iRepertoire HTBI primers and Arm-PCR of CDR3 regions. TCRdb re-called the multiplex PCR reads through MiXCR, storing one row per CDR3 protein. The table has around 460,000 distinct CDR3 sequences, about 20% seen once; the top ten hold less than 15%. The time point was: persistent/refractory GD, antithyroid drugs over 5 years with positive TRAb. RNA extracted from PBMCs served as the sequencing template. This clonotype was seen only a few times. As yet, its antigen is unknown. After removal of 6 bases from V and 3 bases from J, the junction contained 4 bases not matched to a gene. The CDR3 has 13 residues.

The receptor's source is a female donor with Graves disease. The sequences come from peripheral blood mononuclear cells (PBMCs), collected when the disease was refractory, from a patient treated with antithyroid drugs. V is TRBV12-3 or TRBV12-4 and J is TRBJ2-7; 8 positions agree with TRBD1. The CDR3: CASSGQGFYEQYF. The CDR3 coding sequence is TGTGCCAGCAGCGGACAGGGTTTCTACGAGCAGTACTTC.